The T cell receptor (beta chain) under discussion was sequenced for a study of blood T cell repertoires in COVID-19. Across the study: In each case, the material was cDNA or gDNA derived from T cells, B-cell-depleted T cells, or PBMCs.

The CDR3 is 12 residues long. Trimming removed 2 bases from V and 7 bases from J, with 5 bases in between. The germline gives CDR1 KGHSH, CDR2 LQKENI. The authors' processing: Reference gene primer amplification gave nucleated cell count estimates. Clones were read by immunoSEQ multiplex PCR, and TCRdb kept only the in-frame ones, dropping some. The V and J calls and clone size were taken over from that table, and D and trimming were inferred from the DNA. The data show 300,000 to 450,000 clones, roughly 86% seen once. Sequenced material: peripheral blood. The receptor was isolated from a woman aged 55-75 years with COVID-19, enrolled during active disease. The chain recombines TRBV18 with TRBJ2-2; tentatively, D is TRBD2 (5 bases). The CDR3 coding sequence is TGTGCCAGCTCACCAGGGAGCGGGGAGCTGTTTTTT. Translating it yields CASSPGSGELFF.